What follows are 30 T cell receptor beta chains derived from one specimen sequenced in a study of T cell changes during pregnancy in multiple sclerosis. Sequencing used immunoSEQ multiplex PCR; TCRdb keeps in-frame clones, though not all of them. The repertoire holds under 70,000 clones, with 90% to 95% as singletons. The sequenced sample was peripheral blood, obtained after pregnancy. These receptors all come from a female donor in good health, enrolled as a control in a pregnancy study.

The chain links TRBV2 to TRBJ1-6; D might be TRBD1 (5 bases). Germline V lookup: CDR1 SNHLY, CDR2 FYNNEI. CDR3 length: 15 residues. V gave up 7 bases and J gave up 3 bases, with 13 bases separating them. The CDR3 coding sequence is TGTGCCAGCACTCAAAGGGGCCGCTATAATTCACCCCTCCACTTT. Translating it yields CASTQRGRYNSPLHF.

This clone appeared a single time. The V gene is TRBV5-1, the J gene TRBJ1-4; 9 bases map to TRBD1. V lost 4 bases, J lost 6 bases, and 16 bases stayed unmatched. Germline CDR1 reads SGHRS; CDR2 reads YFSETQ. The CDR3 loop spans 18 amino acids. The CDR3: CASSPDPGTGSSYEKLFF. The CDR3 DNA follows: TGCGCCAGCAGCCCCGACCCCGGGACAGGGTCGTCTTATGAAAAACTGTTTTTT.

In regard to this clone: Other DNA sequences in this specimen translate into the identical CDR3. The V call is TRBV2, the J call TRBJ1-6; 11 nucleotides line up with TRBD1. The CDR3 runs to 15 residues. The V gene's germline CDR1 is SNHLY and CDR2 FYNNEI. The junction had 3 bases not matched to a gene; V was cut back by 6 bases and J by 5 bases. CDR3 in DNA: TGTGCCAGCAGCGGGACAGGGGGTGATAATTCACCCCTCCACTTT. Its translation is CASSGTGGDNSPLHF.

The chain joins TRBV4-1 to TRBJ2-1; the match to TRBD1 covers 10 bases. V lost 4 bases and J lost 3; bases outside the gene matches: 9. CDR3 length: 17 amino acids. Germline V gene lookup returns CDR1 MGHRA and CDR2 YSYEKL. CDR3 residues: CASSRIPGQGNYNEQFF. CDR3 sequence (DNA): TGCGCCAGCAGCCGCATACCGGGACAGGGGAACTACAATGAGCAGTTCTTC.

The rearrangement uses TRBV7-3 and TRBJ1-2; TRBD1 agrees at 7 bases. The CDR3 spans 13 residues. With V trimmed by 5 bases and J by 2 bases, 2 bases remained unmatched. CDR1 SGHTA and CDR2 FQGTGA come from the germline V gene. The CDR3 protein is CASSPDRNYGYTF. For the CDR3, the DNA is TGTGCCAGCAGCCCGGACAGGAACTATGGCTACACCTTC.

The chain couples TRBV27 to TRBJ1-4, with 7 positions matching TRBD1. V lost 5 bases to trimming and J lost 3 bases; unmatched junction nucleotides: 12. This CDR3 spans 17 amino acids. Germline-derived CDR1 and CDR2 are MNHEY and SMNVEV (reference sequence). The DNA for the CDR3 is TGTGCCAGCAGTCTATACAGGGGATCGGCGGCTAATGAAAAACTGTTTTTT. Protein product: CASSLYRGSAANEKLFF.

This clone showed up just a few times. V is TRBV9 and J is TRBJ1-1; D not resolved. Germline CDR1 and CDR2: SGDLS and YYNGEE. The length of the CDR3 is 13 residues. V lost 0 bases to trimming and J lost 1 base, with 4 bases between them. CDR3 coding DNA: TGTGCCAGCAGCGTAGCGTGGAACACTGAAGCTTTCTTT. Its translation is CASSVAWNTEAFF.

The CDR3 reads CASSHSGDARVYNEQFF. The CDR3 DNA reads as TGTGCCAGCAGCCACTCGGGGGACGCAAGAGTCTACAATGAGCAGTTCTTC. The chain employs TRBV7-9 and TRBJ2-1; possible D gene TRBD2, 6 bases. The germline V and J ends were trimmed by 5 bases and 3 bases, with 20 bases remaining between them. This CDR3 has 17 amino acids. In germline, CDR1 is SEHNR, CDR2 FQNEAQ (reference sequence).

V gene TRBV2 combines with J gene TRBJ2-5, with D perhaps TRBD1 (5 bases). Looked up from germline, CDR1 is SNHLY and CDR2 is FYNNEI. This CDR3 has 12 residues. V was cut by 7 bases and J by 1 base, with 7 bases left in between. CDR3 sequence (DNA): TGTGCCAGCACCCAGGGCCAAGAGACCCAGTACTTC. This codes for CASTQGQETQYF.

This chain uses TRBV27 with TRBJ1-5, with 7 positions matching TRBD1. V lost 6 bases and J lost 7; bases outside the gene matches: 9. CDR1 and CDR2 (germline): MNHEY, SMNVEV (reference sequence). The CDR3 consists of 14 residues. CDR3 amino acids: CASSNDRVGQPQHF. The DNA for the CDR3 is TGTGCCAGCAGCAATGACAGGGTCGGCCAGCCCCAGCATTTT.

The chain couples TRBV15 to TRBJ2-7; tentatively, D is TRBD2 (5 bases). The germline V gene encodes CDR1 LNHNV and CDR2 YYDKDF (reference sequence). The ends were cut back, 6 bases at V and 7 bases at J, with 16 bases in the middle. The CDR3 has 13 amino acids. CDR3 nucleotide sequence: TGTGCCACCAGTATGAGTCGTACGGGGGAGCAGTACTTC. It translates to CATSMSRTGEQYF.

CDR3 region: CATSRFGGDTDTQYF. Written as DNA, the CDR3 is TGTGCCACCAGCCGGTTTGGGGGGGACACAGATACGCAGTATTTT. The chain uses TRBV15 and TRBJ2-3; 7 bases match TRBD2. Germline values: CDR1 LNHNV, CDR2 YYDKDF (reference sequence). V lost 5 bases, J lost 2 bases, and 7 bases stayed unmatched. This CDR3 is built from 15 residues.

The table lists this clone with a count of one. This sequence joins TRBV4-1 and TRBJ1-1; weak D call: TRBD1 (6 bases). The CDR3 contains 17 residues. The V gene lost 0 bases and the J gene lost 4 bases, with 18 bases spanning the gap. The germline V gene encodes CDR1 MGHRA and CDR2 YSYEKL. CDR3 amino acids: CASSQDGGTGAGTEAFF. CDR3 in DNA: TGCGCCAGCAGCCAAGACGGGGGGACGGGGGCTGGCACTGAAGCTTTCTTT.

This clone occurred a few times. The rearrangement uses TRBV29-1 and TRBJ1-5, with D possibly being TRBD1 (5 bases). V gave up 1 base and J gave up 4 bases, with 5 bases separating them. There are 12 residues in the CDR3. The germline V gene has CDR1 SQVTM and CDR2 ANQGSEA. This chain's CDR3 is CSVEAGNQPQHF. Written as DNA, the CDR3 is TGCAGCGTTGAAGCAGGGAATCAGCCCCAGCATTTT.

CDR3 sequence: CASSYTGSGTEAFF. The CDR3 DNA reads TGTGCCAGCAGTTACACAGGATCGGGCACTGAAGCTTTCTTT. The chain recombines TRBV6-5 with TRBJ1-1, with a possible D match to TRBD1 (5 bases). The CDR3 consists of 14 residues. Trimming stripped 2 bases from V and 4 bases from J, with 11 bases between. Germline values: CDR1 MNHEY, CDR2 SVGAGI.

The CDR3 here is CASSSRTGNYGYTF. CDR3 bases: TGTGCCAGCAGTTCCCGGACAGGGAACTATGGCTACACCTTC. The rearrangement links TRBV6-5 to TRBJ1-2, with TRBD1 matching over 8 bases. V lost 4 bases, J lost 2 bases, and 3 bases stayed unmatched. The CDR3 totals 14 residues. Germline loops: CDR1 MNHEY, CDR2 SVGAGI.

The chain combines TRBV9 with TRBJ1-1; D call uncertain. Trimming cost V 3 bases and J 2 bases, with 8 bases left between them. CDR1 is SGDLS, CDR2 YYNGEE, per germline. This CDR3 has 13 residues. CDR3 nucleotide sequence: TGTGCCAGCAGCGAAACGGGTAACACTGAAGCTTTCTTT. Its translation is CASSETGNTEAFF. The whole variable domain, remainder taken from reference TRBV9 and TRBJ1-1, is DSGVTQTPKHLITATGQRVTLRCSPRSGDLSVYWYQQSLDQGLQFLIQYYNGEERAKGNILERFSAQQFPDLHSELNLSSLELGDSALYFCASSETGNTEAFFGQGTRLTVV.

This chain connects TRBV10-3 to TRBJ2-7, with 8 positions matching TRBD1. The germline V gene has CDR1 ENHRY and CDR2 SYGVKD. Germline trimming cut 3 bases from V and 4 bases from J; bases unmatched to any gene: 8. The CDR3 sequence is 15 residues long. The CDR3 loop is CAISDSDRVKYEQYF. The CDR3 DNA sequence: TGTGCCATCAGTGACTCGGACAGGGTGAAGTACGAGCAGTACTTC.

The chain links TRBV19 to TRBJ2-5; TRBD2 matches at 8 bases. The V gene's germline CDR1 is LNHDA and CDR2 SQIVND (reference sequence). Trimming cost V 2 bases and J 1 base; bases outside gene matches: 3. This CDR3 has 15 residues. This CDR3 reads CASSIQGLVQETQYF. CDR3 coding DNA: TGTGCCAGTAGTATACAGGGACTAGTCCAAGAGACCCAGTACTTC.

The CDR3 DNA follows: TGTGCCAGTACCCGCGGGGACTCAGCGGAGACCCAGTACTTC. It yields the protein CASTRGDSAETQYF. The gene calls are TRBV19 and TRBJ2-5, with D tentatively TRBD2 (6 bases). V lost 7 bases and J 5 bases, leaving 17 bases between the germline ends. Germline V CDR1 and CDR2: LNHDA, SQIVND (reference sequence). The CDR3 is 14 residues long.

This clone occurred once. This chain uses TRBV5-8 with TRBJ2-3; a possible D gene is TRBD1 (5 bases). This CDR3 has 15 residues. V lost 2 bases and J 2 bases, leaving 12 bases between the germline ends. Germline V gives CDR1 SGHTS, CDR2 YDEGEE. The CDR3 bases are TGTGCCAGCAGCTTCGGCAGGGTAAACACAGATACGCAGTATTTT. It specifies CASSFGRVNTDTQYF.

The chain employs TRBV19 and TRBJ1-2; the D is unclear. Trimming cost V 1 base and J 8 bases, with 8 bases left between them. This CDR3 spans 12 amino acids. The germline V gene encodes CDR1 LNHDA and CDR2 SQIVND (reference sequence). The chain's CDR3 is CASSIGGDGYTF. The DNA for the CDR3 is TGTGCCAGTAGTATAGGCGGAGACGGCTACACCTTC.

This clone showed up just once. CDR3 in DNA: TGTGCCAGCAGTTCGGGACTTCCGAACACTGAAGCTTTCTTT. Amino acid sequence: CASSSGLPNTEAFF. The chain uses TRBV6-5 and TRBJ1-1; D is possibly TRBD1 (5 bases). CDR3 length: 14 residues. Germline-derived CDR1 and CDR2 are MNHEY and SVGAGI. With 4 bases removed from V and 1 base from J, the gap between germline ends came to 10 bases.

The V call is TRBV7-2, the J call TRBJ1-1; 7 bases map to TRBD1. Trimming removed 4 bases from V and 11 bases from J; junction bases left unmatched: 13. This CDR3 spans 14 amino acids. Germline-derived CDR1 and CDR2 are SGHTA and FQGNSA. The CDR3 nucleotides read TGTGCCAGCAGCTACAATATCCAGGGGGTGGCGGCTTTCTTT. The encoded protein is CASSYNIQGVAAFF.

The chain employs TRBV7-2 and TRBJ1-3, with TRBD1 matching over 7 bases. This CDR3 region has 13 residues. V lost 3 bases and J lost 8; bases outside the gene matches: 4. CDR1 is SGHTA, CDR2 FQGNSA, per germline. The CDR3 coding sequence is TGTGCCAGCAGCTTTGGAGGGGGCGACACCATATATTTT. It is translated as CASSFGGGDTIYF.

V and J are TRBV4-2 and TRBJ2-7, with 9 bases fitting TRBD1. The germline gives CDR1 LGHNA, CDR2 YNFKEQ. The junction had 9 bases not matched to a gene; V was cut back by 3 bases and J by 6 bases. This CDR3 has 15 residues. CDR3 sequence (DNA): TGTGCCAGCAGCCAGGGTCGGGACAGGGTAAGCGAGCAGTACTTC. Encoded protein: CASSQGRDRVSEQYF.

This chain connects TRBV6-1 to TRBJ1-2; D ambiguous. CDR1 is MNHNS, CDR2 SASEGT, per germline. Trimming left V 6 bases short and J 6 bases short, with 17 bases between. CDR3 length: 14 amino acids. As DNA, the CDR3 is TGTGCCAGCAGCCCAGAACAAGATTCAGATGGCTACACCTTC. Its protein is CASSPEQDSDGYTF.

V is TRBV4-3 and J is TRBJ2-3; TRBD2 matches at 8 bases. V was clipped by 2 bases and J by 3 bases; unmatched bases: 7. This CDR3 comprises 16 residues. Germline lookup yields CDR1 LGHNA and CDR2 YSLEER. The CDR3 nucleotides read TGCGCCAGCAGCCAACGGGGGGGGCCAGGAACAGATACGCAGTATTTT. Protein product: CASSQRGGPGTDTQYF.

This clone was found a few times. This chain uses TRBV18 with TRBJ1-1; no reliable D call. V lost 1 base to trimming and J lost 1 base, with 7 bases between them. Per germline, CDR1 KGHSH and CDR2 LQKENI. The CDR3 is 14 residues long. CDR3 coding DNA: TGTGCCAGCTCACCACGGTCCGGGAACACTGAAGCTTTCTTT. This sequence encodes CASSPRSGNTEAFF.

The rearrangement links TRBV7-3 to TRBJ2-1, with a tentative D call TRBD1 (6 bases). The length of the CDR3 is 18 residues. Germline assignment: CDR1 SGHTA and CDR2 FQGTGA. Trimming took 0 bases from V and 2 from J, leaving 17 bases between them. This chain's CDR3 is CASSLTPQGRGPYNEQFF. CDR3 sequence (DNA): TGTGCCAGCAGCTTAACGCCACAGGGCCGGGGACCCTACAATGAGCAGTTCTTC. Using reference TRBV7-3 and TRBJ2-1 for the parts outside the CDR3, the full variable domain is GAGVSQTPSNKVTEKGKYVELRCDPISGHTALYWYRQSLGQGPEFLIYFQGTGAADDSGLPNDRFFAVRPEGSVSTLKIQRTERGDSAVYLCASSLTPQGRGPYNEQFFGPGTRLTVL.